This TCR beta chain derives from a study of blood T cell repertoires in COVID-19. The overall study: In each case, the material was cDNA or gDNA derived from T cells, B-cell-depleted T cells, or PBMCs.

Profiled with immunoSEQ multiplex PCR; TCRdb holds only in-frame clones, not every one. The sample has about 150,000 clones, less than 90% seen once; the top ten hold around 5.4%. This clone has just a few counts. At the DNA level, this CDR3 is encoded by other sequences in the same sample as well. Individuals aged about 18 to 100 years were recruited from about two dozen US areas. Membership in each cohort depended on participant-reported clinical history. Per the germline V gene, CDR1 is SQVTM and CDR2 is ANQGSEA. The CDR3 spans 10 residues. The V and J ends lost 5 bases and 7 bases respectively, with 6 bases between them.

Material for sequencing was PBMCs or T cells enriched from blood (not recorded which). This rearrangement joins TRBV29-1 to TRBJ2-1; a weak D match, TRBD2 (5 bases). The clonotype was recovered from a woman in her fifties or sixties who had been exposed to COVID-19. The CDR3 spells CSVWENEQFF. CDR3 DNA: TGCAGCGTTTGGGAGAATGAGCAGTTCTTC.